The present T cell receptor (beta chain) was sequenced within a study of cytomegalovirus exposure and HLA in healthy donors. The PCR had 60 Vbeta and 13 Jbeta primers. Repertoires were generated with immunoSEQ multiplex PCR, while TCRdb's copy carries only in-frame clones and drops some. The sample yields about 110,000 clones, 74% seen once. This clonotype originated in a man aged 45 to 65 in good health and CMV-seropositive. Sequencing was performed on PBMCs.

The CDR3, as DNA: TGTGCCAGCAGTTACGGGACTGGCAGCTCCTACGAGCAGTACTTC. Protein: CASSYGTGSSYEQYF. V gene TRBV6-5 combines with J gene TRBJ2-7; the D gene is possibly TRBD2 (6 bases). With 2 bases removed from V and 0 bases from J, the gap between germline ends came to 11 bases. This CDR3 is built from 15 residues. Germline CDR1 MNHEY, CDR2 SVGAGI.